This TCR beta chain was captured in a study of CD8+ T cells in alopecia areata. General study results and limits: Higher clonality than in normal scalp was seen in lesional scalp, especially alopecia totalis/universalis.

Extraction and reverse transcription of RNA yielded cDNA as the sequencing template. Generated by immunoSEQ multiplex PCR, the TCRdb table keeps only in-frame clones and is missing some. The repertoire includes about 260,000 clones, about 62% of them detected once, and 0.9% to 0.95% sits in the top ten. Treatment reported: oral pan-JAK inhibitor, 5-10 mg twice daily. CDR1 MNHEY and CDR2 SMNVEV come from the germline V gene (reference sequence). The CDR3 covers 14 residues. The V end lost 8 bases, the J end lost 4 bases, and 16 bases lay between the germline ends. On this clone itself: Its antigen is unidentified.

The rearrangement links TRBV27 to TRBJ2-3, with D possibly matching TRBD1 (6 bases). Sequencing was performed on CD4+ T cells sorted from blood, taken at week 52, from a patient treated with tofacitinib. The sequence was obtained from a human donor with alopecia areata. CDR3 sequence: CASRPGHNSDTQYF. The CDR3 DNA sequence: TGTGCCAGCCGACCGGGACACAACTCAGATACGCAGTATTTT.